This note documents a single T cell receptor (beta chain) sequence. Libraries were prepared by immunoSEQ multiplex PCR; TCRdb keeps only in-frame clonotypes and omits some of them. Of millions of clones in the sample, roughly 95% are singletons; the top ten hold about 1.1%. The data derive from a study of shared clonotypes between healthy human individuals. Naive CD8 isolation took CD45RO-negative cells positively selected for CCR7 and excluded terminally differentiated effector memory CD45RA+ cells. V lost 10 bases to trimming and J lost 3 bases, with 13 bases between them. Germline V gives CDR1 MRHNA, CDR2 SNTAGT. The CDR3 is made up of 13 amino acids.

The specimen was naive CD8+ T cells sorted from blood. The chain employs TRBV6-4 and TRBJ1-5, with D unresolved. This receptor was identified in a man aged 18 to 30 in good health. CDR3 sequence (DNA): TGTGCCATGCCTACAGAACCCAATCAGCCCCAGCATTTT. The encoded protein is CAMPTEPNQPQHF.